Listed here are 17 T cell receptor beta chains from one sample, sequenced in a study of blood T cell repertoires in COVID-19. The assay was immunoSEQ multiplex PCR, and TCRdb's table has in-frame clones only and misses some. Of around 130,000 clones listed, around 87% are singletons. Material for sequencing was peripheral blood. The receptors come from a man in his 70s with active COVID-19.

The chain is built from TRBV5-4 and TRBJ2-3, with TRBD2 as a possible D gene (6 bases). Trimming removed 1 base at V and 0 bases at J, with 12 bases between. This CDR3 region has 16 residues. Per the germline V gene, CDR1 is SGHNT and CDR2 is YYREEE (reference sequence). CDR3 in amino acids: CASSLPGVTSTDTQYF. The DNA of the CDR3 is TGTGCCAGCAGCTTGCCGGGGGTAACTAGCACAGATACGCAGTATTTT. The variable domain in full, completed from reference TRBV5-4 and TRBJ2-3, reads ETGVTQSPTHLIKTRGQQVTLRCSSQSGHNTVSWYQQALGQGPQFIFQYYREEENGRGNFPPRFSGLQFPNYSSELNVNALELDDSALYLCASSLPGVTSTDTQYFGPGTRLTVL.

The CDR3 DNA reads as TGTGCCAGCAGCGACCACAGGGGACGTACTGGGGCCAACGTCCTGACTTTC. Amino acid sequence: CASSDHRGRTGANVLTF. The V and J genes are TRBV5-5 and TRBJ2-6; 7 nucleotides agree with TRBD1. The junction had 9 bases not matched to a gene; V was cut back by 4 bases and J by 2 bases. CDR3 length equals 17 residues. Germline CDR1 SGHKS, CDR2 YYEKEE (reference sequence).

This rearrangement joins TRBV28 to TRBJ1-2, with D possibly being TRBD1 (5 bases). The CDR3 consists of 14 residues. Trimming shortened V by 6 bases and J by 7 bases, and 18 bases separated the two germline ends. From germline, CDR1 is MDHEN and CDR2 SYDVKM. CDR3 sequence: CASSPAWGAFGYTF. For the CDR3, the DNA is TGTGCCAGCAGCCCCGCTTGGGGCGCGTTTGGCTACACCTTC.

The V and J genes are TRBV6-2 or TRBV6-3 and TRBJ1-5; 11 nucleotides match TRBD1. Trimming removed 2 bases from V and 3 bases from J; junction bases left unmatched: 9. Germline CDR1 and CDR2: MNHEY and SVGEGT. The CDR3 totals 18 residues. CDR3 sequence: CASSYTLPDRGHNQPQHF. In nucleotides, the CDR3 is TGTGCCAGCAGTTACACCCTCCCGGACAGGGGGCACAATCAGCCCCAGCATTTT.

The rearrangement links TRBV7-9 to TRBJ2-7, with 10 bases matching TRBD1. The CDR3 is 14 residues long. CDR1 is SEHNR, CDR2 FQNEAQ, per germline (reference sequence). J gave up 6 bases and V 1 base, and 3 bases lay outside the gene matches. DNA for the CDR3: TGTGCCAGCAGCTTAGAGGGGACAGGGGTCGAGCAGTACTTC. Encoded protein: CASSLEGTGVEQYF.

The V and J genes are TRBV6-2 or TRBV6-3 and TRBJ1-1; 7 bases match TRBD1. Germline CDR1 MNHEY, CDR2 SVGEGT. This CDR3 spans 13 amino acids. V trimming: 4 bases; J trimming: 11 bases; junction bases outside the gene matches: 10. CDR3 nucleotide sequence: TGTGCCAGCAGTTCAGGGGGGACGGGGCGGGCTTTCTTT. This codes for CASSSGGTGRAFF.

The chain is built from TRBV7-3 and TRBJ2-7, with 9 bases aligning to TRBD1. In germline, CDR1 is SGHTA, CDR2 FQGTGA. Germline trimming cut 4 bases from V and 3 bases from J; bases unmatched to any gene: 1. This CDR3 contains 13 residues. This chain's CDR3 is CASSSTGGYEQYF. CDR3 in DNA: TGTGCCAGCAGCTCGACAGGGGGCTACGAGCAGTACTTC.

This clone was seen a single time. CDR3 sequence: CASHRQTNEKLFF. CDR3 nucleotides: TGTGCCAGCCACAGGCAGACTAATGAAAAACTGTTTTTT. The chain couples TRBV19 to TRBJ1-4, with D maybe TRBD1 (5 bases). Germline V gene data show CDR1 as LNHDA and CDR2 as SQIVND (reference sequence). The CDR3 consists of 13 residues. Deletions cut 9 bases from V and 2 bases from J, with 10 bases between.

The chain is built from TRBV6-2 or TRBV6-3 and TRBJ2-7, with a possible D match to TRBD2 (6 bases). Trimming took 5 bases from V and 3 from J, leaving 14 bases between them. Germline CDR1 reads MNHEY; CDR2 reads SVGEGT. The CDR3 loop spans 14 amino acids. DNA for the CDR3: TGTGCCAGCAGTGTGGAGGGCGAAAGCTACGAGCAGTACTTC. This gives the protein CASSVEGESYEQYF.

V is TRBV2 and J is TRBJ1-1; D possibly corresponds to TRBD1 (6 bases). Trimming shortened V by 9 bases and J by 0 bases, and 17 bases separated the two germline ends. The CDR3 contains 15 residues. CDR1 and CDR2 (germline): SNHLY, FYNNEI. This CDR3 reads CASGDTPTVNTEAFF. In nucleotides, the CDR3 is TGTGCCAGTGGGGACACTCCGACTGTGAACACTGAAGCTTTCTTT.

V usage is TRBV10-2 and J usage is TRBJ2-7; 8 bases fit TRBD1. The germline gives CDR1 WSHSY, CDR2 SAAADI. The CDR3 sequence is 16 residues long. With 0 bases clipped from V and 6 bases from J, the junction kept 10 bases outside the gene matches. In DNA, the CDR3 is TGCGCCAGCAGTGAGTCGATCTGGACAGGGAGGCCCGAGCAGTACTTC. This encodes CASSESIWTGRPEQYF.

The genes are TRBV11-2 and TRBJ1-2; 8 nucleotides line up with TRBD1. CDR3 length equals 16 residues. Germline CDR1 is SGHAT and CDR2 is FQNNGV. Losses at the gene ends were 2 bases for V and 6 bases for J; bases not matched to a gene: 11. CDR3 in DNA: TGTGCCAGCAGCTTATTTAGGAGACAGGGGACCAATGGCTACACCTTC. It yields the protein CASSLFRRQGTNGYTF.

The genes are TRBV5-4 and TRBJ1-4; weak D call: TRBD1 (5 bases). V was trimmed by 4 bases and J by 4 bases, leaving 17 bases between them. This CDR3 has 16 amino acids. Germline assignment: CDR1 SGHNT and CDR2 YYREEE (reference sequence). The CDR3 region has the DNA TGTGCCAGCAGCGTTGGAGGACGGGGGGATAATGAAAAACTGTTTTTT. This sequence encodes CASSVGGRGDNEKLFF.

V is TRBV4-1 and J is TRBJ1-5; no clear D. Germline V gene sequence: CDR1 MGHRA, CDR2 YSYEKL. The CDR3 has 16 amino acids. Trimming took 0 bases from V and 0 from J, leaving 9 bases between them. In DNA form, the CDR3 reads TGCGCCAGCAGCCAAGAACAGCCGTATAGCAATCAGCCCCAGCATTTT. Residues: CASSQEQPYSNQPQHF.

The rearrangement links TRBV27 to TRBJ2-7; TRBD2 matches 7 bases. CDR1 MNHEY and CDR2 SMNVEV come from the germline V gene (reference sequence). The CDR3 contains 14 residues. The V gene end was trimmed by 2 bases and the J gene end by 4 bases; junction bases not matched to a gene: 5. CDR3 bases: TGTGCCAGCAGTTTAATCGCGGGAGCTTACGAGCAGTACTTC. Its translation: CASSLIAGAYEQYF.

The chain uses TRBV10-3 and TRBJ2-5; TRBD2 matches at 11 bases. This CDR3 has 16 amino acids. CDR1 and CDR2 from the germline V gene are ENHRY and SYGVKD. Trimming took 8 bases from V and 5 from J; bases not matched to a gene: 13. This chain's CDR3 is CAIGQVGTSGAETQYF. Written as DNA, the CDR3 is TGTGCCATCGGCCAGGTTGGGACTAGCGGCGCGGAGACCCAGTACTTC.

The rearrangement links TRBV24-1 to TRBJ2-1; D possibly corresponds to TRBD2 (7 bases). CDR1 is KGHDR, CDR2 SFDVKD, per germline. The CDR3 consists of 18 residues. The V end lost 6 bases, the J end lost 0 bases, and 20 bases lay between the germline ends. The CDR3 DNA reads as TGTGCCACCAGTACACTGGGGGGGCTCCTCTTCTCCTACAATGAGCAGTTCTTC. It yields the protein CATSTLGGLLFSYNEQFF.